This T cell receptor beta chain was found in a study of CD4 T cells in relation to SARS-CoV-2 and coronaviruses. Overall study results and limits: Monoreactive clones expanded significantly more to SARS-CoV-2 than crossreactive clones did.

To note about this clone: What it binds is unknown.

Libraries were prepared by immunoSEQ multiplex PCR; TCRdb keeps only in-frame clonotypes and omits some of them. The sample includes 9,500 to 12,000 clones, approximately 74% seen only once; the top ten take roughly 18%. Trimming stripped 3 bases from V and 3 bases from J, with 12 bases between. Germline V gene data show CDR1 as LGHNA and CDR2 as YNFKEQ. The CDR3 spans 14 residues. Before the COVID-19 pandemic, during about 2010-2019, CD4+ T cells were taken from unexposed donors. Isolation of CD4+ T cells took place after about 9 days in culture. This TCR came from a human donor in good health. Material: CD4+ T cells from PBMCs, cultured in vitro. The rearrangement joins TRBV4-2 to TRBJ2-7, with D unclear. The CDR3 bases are TGTGCCAGCAGCCAGCCCGGAGTCGACTACGAGCAGTACTTC. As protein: CASSQPGVDYEQYF.